The clone carrying this T cell receptor beta chain was detected many times. The data derive from a study of T cells in Graves' hyperthyroidism and ophthalmopathy. It was RNA transcripts that yielded the amplified TCR beta CDR3 regions. During a first-round RT-PCR of the TCR CDR3, the HTBI primer set was used. One entry per CDR3 protein, called by TCRdb with MiXCR from the multiplex PCR reads. This sample yields fewer than 600,000 distinct CDR3 sequences, of which 11% to 15% are seen a single time; more than 11% belongs to the top ten. Trimming shortened V by 4 bases and J by 8 bases, and 14 bases separated the two germline ends. Germline V lookup: CDR1 SGHTA, CDR2 FQGTGA. The CDR3 is 14 amino acids.

This chain uses TRBV7-3 with TRBJ2-2; D gene ambiguous. The sequence was obtained from a woman in her forties with Graves' hyperthyroidism. Input material: blood. The CDR3 is CASSSPPVTGELFF. CDR3 DNA: TGTGCCAGCAGCTCGCCCCCCGTTACGGGGGAGCTGTTTTTT.